The 9 T cell receptor beta chains below all came from one sample that was sequenced in a study of blood T cell repertoires in COVID-19 (dated by TCRdb to between 2020 and 2021). Library preparation was by the immunoSEQ multiplex PCR assay. The table comes from immuneACCESS by way of TCRdb, which keeps in-frame sequences with V and J called. Part of the clones is missing from these tables; in studies checked, under half for an unresolved V gene and the rest for unknown reasons. The sample yields approximately 390,000 clones; 85% to 90% were counted once. The ten most abundant clones make up around 7% of the sample. Input material: peripheral blood. The receptor source for this set is a man aged 18 to 29 with active or convalescent COVID-19.

The chain has TRBV15 and TRBJ1-6, with TRBD1 identical over 8 bases. The CDR3 is 16 residues long. Germline V CDR1 and CDR2: LNHNV, YYDKDF (reference sequence). The V gene end was trimmed by 6 bases and the J gene end by 2 bases; junction bases not matched to a gene: 6. The CDR3 is CATSIDRGAYNSPLHF. CDR3 in DNA: TGTGCCACCAGTATAGACAGGGGCGCCTATAATTCACCCCTCCACTTT.

V is TRBV5-8 and J is TRBJ2-5; 9 bases are a match to TRBD1. Germline lookup yields CDR1 SGHTS and CDR2 YDEGEE. V gave up 1 base and J gave up 1 base; unmatched junction bases: 5. The CDR3 covers 16 residues. CDR3 region: CASSLQDRGFQETQYF. Written as DNA, the CDR3 is TGTGCCAGCAGCTTGCAGGACAGGGGCTTCCAAGAGACCCAGTACTTC.

This clone was observed a few times. The rearrangement joins TRBV18 to TRBJ2-1; TRBD1 might be the D (6 bases). Germline CDR1 and CDR2: KGHSH and LQKENI. Trimming removed 4 bases at V and 4 bases at J, with 8 bases between. This CDR3 is built from 13 residues. CDR3 sequence: CASSRGQYNEQFF. Here the CDR3 DNA reads TGTGCCAGCTCACGAGGACAGTACAATGAGCAGTTCTTC.

This chain connects TRBV7-9 to TRBJ1-1; perhaps TRBD1 as D (5 bases). Germline CDR1 and CDR2: SEHNR and FQNEAQ (reference sequence). V lost 4 bases and J 10 bases, leaving 22 bases between the germline ends. CDR3 length equals 15 residues. The CDR3 nucleotides read TGTGCCAGCAGCTCTTTTGGGGGGTACAGAGTGGTAGCTTTCTTT. It yields the protein CASSSFGGYRVVAFF.

In its sample, this clone was seen a few times. This chain links TRBV7-2 with TRBJ2-3; TRBD2 aligns across 7 bases. The CDR3 consists of 14 residues. With V trimmed by 4 bases and J by 8 bases, 9 bases remained unmatched. Germline V gene data show CDR1 as SGHTA and CDR2 as FQGNSA. This CDR3 is CASSSGLGIFTQYF. For the CDR3, the DNA is TGTGCCAGCAGCTCTGGACTAGGCATTTTTACGCAGTATTTT.

This clone was detected once. This sequence joins TRBV4-3 and TRBJ2-5; D ambiguous. With 4 bases removed from V and 2 bases from J, the gap between germline ends came to 14 bases. The germline gives CDR1 LGHNA, CDR2 YSLEER. The CDR3 has 15 amino acids. The DNA for the CDR3 is TGCGCCAGCAGCCCTGGCGGCAGCGATCAAGAGACCCAGTACTTC. Residues: CASSPGGSDQETQYF.

The table lists this clone with a count of one. The rearrangement joins TRBV6-5 to TRBJ2-3, with D perhaps matching TRBD1 (5 bases). The CDR3 consists of 14 residues. The germline CDR1 and CDR2 sequences are MNHEY and SVGAGI. V shed 3 bases and J shed 3 bases, with 10 bases lying between them. The CDR3: CASSYSSGTDTQYF. DNA of the CDR3: TGTGCCAGCAGTTATTCCTCAGGGACAGATACGCAGTATTTT.

J is TRBJ2-5 and V is TRBV7-2, with TRBD2 identical over 7 bases. CDR3 length equals 14 residues. The germline CDR1 and CDR2 sequences are SGHTA and FQGNSA. The junction had 6 bases not matched to a gene; V was cut back by 1 base and J by 7 bases. The CDR3 sequence: CASSLDKGLPTQYF. The DNA of the CDR3 is TGTGCCAGCAGCTTAGATAAGGGACTACCGACCCAGTACTTC.

The V and J genes are TRBV20-1 and TRBJ2-7, with D tentatively TRBD2 (6 bases). CDR3 length: 11 amino acids. Deletions cut 3 bases from V and 6 bases from J, with 9 bases between. The germline V gene has CDR1 DFQATT and CDR2 SNEGSKA (reference sequence). CDR3 sequence (DNA): TGCAGTGCTAGGGCTAGCGCCGAGCAGTACTTC. Translating it yields CSARASAEQYF.